This T cell receptor beta chain appears in the sequencing data of a study of blood T cell repertoires in COVID-19 (dated by TCRdb to 2020 to 2022). Study-wide context: Samples from collaborators originated in the United States, Italy and Spain and spanned both the acute and convalescent phases of COVID-19. A de-identified subject ID, COVID-19 status, age in years and sex were almost always included in the sample metadata. The material from the prospective study consisted of cDNA or gDNA derived from T cells, B-cell-depleted T cells, or PBMCs. The repertoires were made available in a free public database intended to serve as a resource for research on the immune response to SARS-CoV-2. Deeply sampled blood TCRbeta repertoires from subjects exposed to, actively infected with, or recovered from COVID-19 were included in the dataset. Samples were obtained from the ongoing ImmuneRACE study (first 160 participants) and from roughly 1,300 subjects provided by 6 global collaborators. Where available, HLA class I and class II types were obtained from metadata supplied by the sample provider rather than from assay-based typing. Study-wide findings and limitations: The quantity of clinical and demographic metadata differed by source and by participant and was supplied without curation.

In the prospective study, participants were roughly 18 to 95 years old, resided in about two dozen geographic areas of the United States, and were enrolled through a virtual design. Cohort assignment in the prospective study relied on participant-reported clinical history from a screening survey and a study questionnaire. A participant counted as exposed if, within 2 weeks of entering the study, that participant had been in contact with someone who had a PCR-confirmed or clinician-diagnosed COVID-19 case. In the prospective study, whole blood, serum and a nasopharyngeal or oropharyngeal swab were collected from each participant by mobile phlebotomists. Participants in the prospective study had the option to provide additional blood draws and questionnaires over an approximately 2-month period. Before DNA extraction, prospective study blood samples were shipped either frozen or at room temperature.

V is trimmed back by 2 bases and J by 2 bases, and the junction contains 10 bases that no gene match accounts for. Based on the germline V gene, the CDR1 and CDR2 sequences are SGHTA and FQGNSA. From the cysteine up to the phenylalanine, the CDR3 has a length of 17 residues. The CDR3 DNA has 51 bases and is translated from base 1. TCRbeta CDR3 regions were amplified from genomic DNA by means of the immunoSEQ Assay, a bias-controlled multiplex PCR. Turning to the authors' computational methods: Within the assay, amplification of reference gene primers was used to estimate how many nucleated cells each sample contained. To quantify the absolute abundance of each unique TCRbeta CDR3 rearrangement, sequence reads were collapsed and filtered. For each sample, productive Simpson clonality was calculated as the square root of Simpson's diversity index across productive rearrangements. TCRdb mirrors the immuneACCESS table, restricted to in-frame sequences. Some clones are absent from its copies; in checked studies, under half trace to an unresolved V gene, and the reason for the others is unknown. The V and J calls and clone size are taken from that table; D and trimming were inferred from the DNA. A total of a few hundred thousand clones appear in this sample, roughly 88% of them only once. The top ten clones comprise about 3.4% of the sample.

In its sample, this clone was seen once. The antigen it recognizes is unknown. Base quality data are lacking; no much larger clone is found one base away. Recombination joined TRBV7-2 with TRBJ2-5; a stretch of 8 junction bases matches TRBD1. The TCR originated in a woman in her thirties or forties who had been exposed to COVID-19. Specimen: PBMCs or T cells enriched from blood (not recorded which). In nucleotides, the sequence is TGTGCCAGCAGCTTACGAGGGGGACAGGTTTCACAAGAGACCCAGTACTTC. It translates to CASSLRGGQVSQETQYF.